This T cell receptor (beta chain) originates from a study of shared clonotypes between healthy human individuals (dated by TCRdb to 2018 to 2021). About the full investigation: The cohort included a few men and a couple of women between 18 and 49 years of age. For each donor, CD4 naive and CD4 memory were each run on three plates, CD8 naive on two plates, and CD8 memory on one plate. The study deeply sequenced blood TCR repertoires of about five healthy adults to estimate repertoire size and the extent of clonotype sharing between individuals. To increase sequencing depth and limit assay-specific biases, TCR repertoire library preparation and sequencing were carried out by different laboratories using diverse techniques. Each donor's leukapheresis produced roughly between roughly 0.85 and 9.5 billion PBMCs.

TCR CDR3 regions were amplified from genomic DNA by multiplex PCR using the deep immunoSEQ assay. For each cell subset, the extracted genomic DNA was distributed evenly across all wells of several immunoSEQ 96-well plates, and each plate served as one replicate. Each replicate PCR for sorted subsets received about 220 ng genomic DNA, equal to 28,000 or so T cell genomes. Purified libraries were measured with a Qubit 3.0 fluorometer, size-checked on a Bioanalyzer 2100, and measured again with the KAPA Library Quantification kit. Every immunoSEQ 96-well plate was sequenced on a separate single-read 150-cycle Illumina NextSeq 550 flow cell. The source study handled its data this way. Because the immunoSEQ output held only junctional sequences and lacked quality scores, the filtering could not match the filtering applied to full-length reads. Sequences were annotated with PyIR, a Python wrapper for IgBLAST v1.9, using IMGT germline references to assign V/J genes and CDR3. Reads with weak V/J assignments (E-value above 1e-6), missing CDR3, stop codons, out-of-frame junctions, or ambiguous translated residues were removed. V3J clonotypes were defined as sequences sharing the same inferred V gene, J gene, and CDR3 amino acid sequence. Percentage overlap between repertoires was calculated by dividing the number of shared unique clonotypes by the size of the smaller repertoire. RTK rarefaction, the Chao1 estimator, and Recon v2.1 estimates of unobserved clonotypes were used to assess repertoire richness. OLGA was used to compute generation probabilities for all TCRbeta clonotypes that the gDNA method yielded from a few donors. In TCRdb, the immuneACCESS table is reduced to in-frame sequences with V and J assigned. These tables do not hold every clone; where another copy was compared, an unresolved V gene accounts for under half, and the others remain unexplained. The V and J calls and clone size were taken over from that table, and D and trimming were inferred from the DNA. This sample holds about 2.1 million clones; 85% to 95% were observed only once. Together, the top ten hold 1.5% to 2% of the sample.

Beyond this particular receptor, the publication reports: Compared with non-shared clonotypes, the clonotypes found in all four sorted-subset donors had higher generation probabilities. Only blood was sampled, and tissue TCR repertoires likely differ from those in blood. The genetic and exposure-history diversity represented was limited by the small number of donors. Pairwise subsampling indicated that sequencing depth was expected to affect the degree of clonotype sharing among donors. Estimated clonotype richness was generally larger for naive than for memory subsets. Sharing across a few donors was observed for 4.5% to 6.5% of naive CD4, 3.5% of naive CD8, 2% to 2.5% of memory CD4, and roughly 0.43% of memory CD8 clonotypes. Rarefaction of sorted-subset datasets indicated incomplete sequencing despite the large sequencing depth.

CD8 naive samples were CD45RO-negative cells positively selected for CCR7, giving a CD45RA+CCR7+ population that excluded TemRA cells. The donors were healthy, HIV-negative adults who had no recently reported acute infections or vaccinations. All donors were Caucasian adults living in Nashville, Tennessee, USA. After blood collection by leukapheresis, PBMCs were isolated using Ficoll-Histopaque density gradient centrifugation and then cryopreserved in the vapor phase of liquid nitrogen. Analytical flow cytometry was used to check the purity and quantity of every magnetically sorted T cell population. Genomic DNA was isolated from every sorted fraction and measured by UV absorbance on a Nanodrop 2000c. Reading the germline V gene gives CDR1 SNHLY and CDR2 FYNNEI. V lost 4 bases and J lost 8 bases; the stretch between them is 14 bases long. The CDR3, from cysteine to phenylalanine, totals 13 residues. The retained sequence is limited to the CDR3, 39 bases, with the frame set at the first base.

This clone was observed a few times. Its antigen is currently not known. Per-base quality was not reported, and no clone a single base away is much larger than it. Material for sequencing was naive CD8+ T cells from PBMCs. Read against the paper, the sample's cell subset or site label means: CD45RA+CCR7+. This chain joins TRBV2 to TRBJ1-2; no D gene can be assigned with confidence. The source of this sequence is a man aged 18-30 years in good health. Some clones in this sample may be carry-over from other donors' samples. The base sequence is TGTGCCAGCAGTGCCCGGGCATTAGAGGGCTACACCTTC. Translation gives CASSARALEGYTF.